The 29 T cell receptor beta chains below come from one sample, sequenced in a study of CD8 T cells in Susac syndrome. It was with random hexamers that 0.5 to 1 ug RNA was reverse transcribed. Via MiXCR, TCRdb re-called the immunoSEQ multiplex PCR reads, giving one row per CDR3 protein. Of approximately 170,000 distinct CDR3 sequences listed, roughly 94% are singletons. The material sequenced was CD4+ T cells from PBMCs. Source of these receptors: a human donor with multiple sclerosis.

The genes are TRBV18 and TRBJ2-5, with 10 positions matching TRBD1. Trimming removed 3 bases from V and 0 bases from J; junction bases left unmatched: 1. In germline, CDR1 is KGHSH, CDR2 LQKENI. This CDR3 is built from 15 residues. DNA for the CDR3: TGTGCCAGCTCACCCGGACAGGGGGACCAAGAGACCCAGTACTTC. Translated: CASSPGQGDQETQYF.

V is TRBV20-1 and J is TRBJ2-1; TRBD2 aligns across 10 bases. CDR1 and CDR2 (germline): DFQATT, SNEGSKA (reference sequence). Trimming took 5 bases from V and 7 from J; bases not matched to a gene: 11. The CDR3 is 15 amino acids. CDR3 bases: TGCAGTGCTGCAGCACCTAGCGGGAGCAGGAATGAGCAGTTCTTC. It yields the protein CSAAAPSGSRNEQFF.

The V gene is TRBV7-3, the J gene TRBJ2-2, with D possibly TRBD1 on 5 matching bases. V was cut by 5 bases and J by 3 bases, with 13 bases left in between. The CDR3 runs to 15 residues. Germline CDR1 SGHTA, CDR2 FQGTGA. The CDR3 region has the DNA TGTGCCAGCAGCCCACAACAGGCTGACACCGGGGAGCTGTTTTTT. It codes for CASSPQQADTGELFF.

This clonotype was seen a handful of times. The chain recombines TRBV6-1 with TRBJ2-1, with a tentative D call TRBD2 (5 bases). The ends were cut back, 7 bases at V and 8 bases at J, with 30 bases in the middle. The CDR3 spans 18 residues. Per the germline V gene, CDR1 is MNHNS and CDR2 is SASEGT. The CDR3 DNA reads TGTGCCAGCACCCCAGGCCCGGCGAGGAGCCGGCGGGTGGATGAGCAGTTCTTC. Its protein is CASTPGPARSRRVDEQFF.

This chain connects TRBV2 to TRBJ1-5; D is uncertain. Germline V gives CDR1 SNHLY, CDR2 FYNNEI. Trimming stripped 6 bases from V and 7 bases from J, with 13 bases between. CDR3 length: 13 residues. In DNA, the CDR3 is TGTGCCAGCAGCTTCTATAAGGACCAGCCCCAGCATTTT. This gives the protein CASSFYKDQPQHF.

This chain joins TRBV4-2 and TRBJ2-7, with TRBD1 identical over 10 bases. V was clipped by 0 bases and J by 3 bases; unmatched bases: 8. Germline lookup yields CDR1 LGHNA and CDR2 YNFKEQ. The CDR3 is 17 residues long. The CDR3 reads CASSQDLTGTGDYEQYF. The CDR3 DNA reads TGTGCCAGCAGCCAAGATTTAACCGGGACAGGGGACTACGAGCAGTACTTC.

The rearrangement links TRBV3-1 to TRBJ2-1; 8 positions agree with TRBD2. Germline-derived CDR1 and CDR2 are LGHDT and YNNKEL (reference sequence). The CDR3 totals 19 residues. The junction had 16 bases not matched to a gene; V was cut back by 4 bases and J by 2 bases. CDR3 bases: TGTGCCAGCAGCCTGGAGACTAGCGTTCCCCGAGTACCCTACAATGAGCAGTTCTTC. This sequence encodes CASSLETSVPRVPYNEQFF.

The chain employs TRBV5-1 and TRBJ1-1; D gene uncertain. CDR1 is SGHRS and CDR2 is YFSETQ in the germline V gene. The CDR3 runs to 14 residues. With 4 bases removed from V and 1 base from J, the gap between germline ends came to 11 bases. The CDR3 reads CASSLDWRNTEAFF. The CDR3 DNA sequence: TGCGCCAGCAGCCTGGACTGGCGGAACACTGAAGCTTTCTTT.

This clonotype was detected a few times. The chain has TRBV30 and TRBJ2-7, with 12 nucleotides matching TRBD1. The CDR3 has 13 amino acids. Trimming removed 7 bases from V and 6 bases from J; junction bases left unmatched: 7. Germline values: CDR1 GTSNPN, CDR2 SVGIG (reference sequence). The CDR3 bases are TGTGCCTCCCTTGGGACAGGGGGCAGCGAGCAGTACTTC. This sequence encodes CASLGTGGSEQYF.

The chain uses TRBV20-1 and TRBJ1-2; a possible D gene is TRBD1 (5 bases). Germline loops: CDR1 DFQATT, CDR2 SNEGSKA (reference sequence). V was shortened by 0 bases and J by 4 bases, with 6 bases between the two germline ends. The CDR3 consists of 12 residues. The DNA of the CDR3 is TGCAGTGCTAGAGATAGGGGCTATGGCTACACCTTC. This sequence encodes CSARDRGYGYTF.

The CDR3 sequence is CASSFNWGEQYF. As DNA, the CDR3 is TGTGCCAGCAGCTTTAATTGGGGCGAGCAGTACTTC. This chain uses TRBV7-9 with TRBJ2-7; D is uncertain. Looked up from germline, CDR1 is SEHNR and CDR2 is FQNEAQ (reference sequence). CDR3 length equals 12 residues. V gave up 3 bases and J gave up 6 bases, with 9 bases separating them. The full variable domain, with the rest looked up from reference TRBV7-9 and TRBJ2-7, is DTGVSQNPRHKITKRGQNVTFRCDPISEHNRLYWYRQTLGQGPEFLTYFQNEAQLEKSRLLSDRFSAERPKGSFSTLEIQRTEQGDSAMYLCASSFNWGEQYFGPGTRLTVT.

The rearrangement links TRBV20-1 to TRBJ1-1, with D perhaps TRBD1 (5 bases). Looked up from germline, CDR1 is DFQATT and CDR2 is SNEGSKA (reference sequence). CDR3 length equals 16 residues. Deletions cut 6 bases from V and 4 bases from J, with 24 bases between. CDR3 residues: CSAGAADGFKGTEAFF. CDR3 coding DNA: TGCAGTGCCGGGGCCGCGGATGGGTTCAAAGGCACTGAAGCTTTCTTT.

The chain has TRBV19 and TRBJ2-1; D remains ambiguous. CDR1 and CDR2 (germline): LNHDA, SQIVND (reference sequence). V lost 2 bases and J 4 bases, leaving 12 bases between the germline ends. The CDR3 is made up of 15 amino acids. The CDR3 protein is CASSINRQIYNEQFF. For the CDR3, the DNA is TGTGCCAGTAGTATAAATAGACAAATATACAATGAGCAGTTCTTC. Together with reference TRBV19 and TRBJ2-1, the CDR3 gives the full variable domain: DGGITQSPKYLFRKEGQNVTLSCEQNLNHDAMYWYRQDPGQGLRLIYYSQIVNDFQKGDIAEGYSVSREKKESFPLTVTSAQKNPTAFYLCASSINRQIYNEQFFGPGTRLTVL.

This clonotype has a single count. V gene TRBV9 combines with J gene TRBJ1-2, with a tentative D call TRBD1 (6 bases). This CDR3 comprises 16 residues. From germline, CDR1 is SGDLS and CDR2 YYNGEE. Trimming cost V 0 bases and J 2 bases, with 14 bases left between them. Here the CDR3 reads CASSVGLSTGNYGYTF. The CDR3 nucleotides are TGTGCCAGCAGCGTAGGGCTTTCAACAGGGAACTATGGCTACACCTTC. The full variable domain, its missing parts supplied by reference TRBV9 and TRBJ1-2, is DSGVTQTPKHLITATGQRVTLRCSPRSGDLSVYWYQQSLDQGLQFLIQYYNGEERAKGNILERFSAQQFPDLHSELNLSSLELGDSALYFCASSVGLSTGNYGYTFGSGTRLTVV.

The chain employs TRBV12-3 or TRBV12-4 and TRBJ2-7; 9 nucleotides align to TRBD1. The CDR3 loop spans 14 amino acids. V lost 6 bases to trimming and J lost 7 bases; unmatched junction nucleotides: 10. The CDR3 sequence is CASRNSGTGWEQYF. The DNA for the CDR3 is TGTGCCAGCAGGAATTCCGGGACAGGGTGGGAGCAGTACTTC.

V and J are TRBV9 and TRBJ2-2; D is ambiguous. The V and J ends lost 3 bases and 0 bases respectively, with 9 bases between them. The CDR3 is 15 residues long. The germline V gene has CDR1 SGDLS and CDR2 YYNGEE. CDR3: CASSGWGTNTGELFF. CDR3 DNA sequence: TGTGCCAGCAGCGGATGGGGTACGAACACCGGGGAGCTGTTTTTT.

J is TRBJ1-1 and V is TRBV6-5; D unresolved. Germline CDR1 MNHEY, CDR2 SVGAGI. This CDR3 contains 11 residues. Trimming stripped 6 bases from V and 7 bases from J, with 9 bases between. The DNA of the CDR3 is TGTGCCAGCAGGAACATAGATGAAGCTTTCTTT. Amino acid sequence: CASRNIDEAFF.

The V call is TRBV29-1, the J call TRBJ1-1, with a possible D match to TRBD1 (5 bases). This CDR3 contains 16 residues. Germline CDR1 reads SQVTM; CDR2 reads ANQGSEA. The V gene lost 0 bases and the J gene lost 1 base, with 15 bases spanning the gap. The DNA of the CDR3 is TGCAGCGTTGAAGATACCGGGGGGAGCGAGAACACTGAAGCTTTCTTT. It is translated as CSVEDTGGSENTEAFF.

This rearrangement joins TRBV7-9 to TRBJ1-2; D not resolved. Germline CDR1 is SEHNR and CDR2 is FQNEAQ (reference sequence). Trimming shortened V by 0 bases and J by 8 bases, and 4 bases separated the two germline ends. This CDR3 is 11 amino acids long. The CDR3 loop is CASSLAGGYTF. Here the CDR3 DNA reads TGTGCCAGCAGCTTAGCTGGGGGCTACACCTTC.

This sequence joins TRBV2 and TRBJ1-5; 8 bases are shared with TRBD1. Germline V gene sequence: CDR1 SNHLY, CDR2 FYNNEI. This CDR3 is built from 14 residues. V dropped 4 bases and J dropped 5; count of bases not matched to a gene: 4. The DNA for the CDR3 is TGTGCCAGCAGTGGGACAGGGATGGATCAGCCCCAGCATTTT. This codes for CASSGTGMDQPQHF.

The V and J genes are TRBV6-5 and TRBJ2-7; maybe TRBD2 (6 bases). V lost 6 bases and J lost 1, with 13 bases in between. The CDR3 length is 14 residues. Germline-derived CDR1 and CDR2 are MNHEY and SVGAGI. CDR3 sequence: CASRGHGLSYEQYF. In nucleotides, the CDR3 is TGTGCCAGCAGGGGGCACGGACTATCCTACGAGCAGTACTTC.

The chain carries TRBV29-1 and TRBJ1-1; D gene uncertain. The CDR3 covers 14 residues. CDR1 SQVTM and CDR2 ANQGSEA come from the germline V gene. Trimming pared 7 bases from V and 1 base from J, leaving 16 bases between. This chain's CDR3 is CSGLPYNQNTEAFF. DNA of the CDR3: TGCAGCGGCCTACCTTACAACCAGAACACTGAAGCTTTCTTT.

The J gene is TRBJ2-2, the V gene TRBV19; 11 bases map to TRBD2. The CDR3 extends over 16 amino acids. In germline, CDR1 is LNHDA, CDR2 SQIVND (reference sequence). V gave up 8 bases and J gave up 0 bases; unmatched junction bases: 5. The CDR3 region has the DNA TGTGCCAGTGGGGGACTAGCGGTCCCGAACACCGGGGAGCTGTTTTTT. Residues: CASGGLAVPNTGELFF.

In this sample, this clonotype turned up once. V and J are TRBV5-6 and TRBJ1-6, with D possibly TRBD1 on 5 matching bases. CDR1 and CDR2 (germline): SGHDT, YYEEEE. The CDR3 contains 14 residues. V was pared by 2 bases and J by 7 bases, with 10 bases between. CDR3: CASSFRDWNSPLHF. The CDR3 DNA reads TGTGCCAGCAGCTTCCGGGACTGGAATTCACCCCTCCACTTT. Using reference TRBV5-6 and TRBJ1-6 for the parts outside the CDR3, the full variable domain is DAGVTQSPTHLIKTRGQQVTLRCSPKSGHDTVSWYQQALGQGPQFIFQYYEEEERQRGNFPDRFSGHQFPNYSSELNVNALLLGDSALYLCASSFRDWNSPLHFGNGTRLTVT.

The chain links TRBV29-1 to TRBJ1-5; tentatively, D is TRBD1 (5 bases). The CDR3 loop spans 14 amino acids. The V gene's germline CDR1 is SQVTM and CDR2 ANQGSEA. Trimming pared 4 bases from V and 4 bases from J, leaving 14 bases between. Here the CDR3 reads CSVVDNSQNQPQHF. The CDR3 DNA is TGCAGCGTTGTGGACAACAGCCAGAATCAGCCCCAGCATTTT. Drawing the rest from reference TRBV29-1 and TRBJ1-5, the complete variable domain is SAVISQKPSRDICQRGTSLTIQCQVDSQVTMMFWYRQQPGQSLTLIATANQGSEATYESGFVIDKFPISRPNLTFSTLTVSNMSPEDSSIYLCSVVDNSQNQPQHFGDGTRLSIL.

CDR3 sequence (DNA): TGTGCCAGCAGCTCACGGCGGATAACCTCCTACGAGCAGTACTTC. Its protein is CASSSRRITSYEQYF. The rearrangement links TRBV7-8 to TRBJ2-7, with unresolved D. The CDR3 is 15 residues long. Germline V gives CDR1 SGHVS, CDR2 FQNEAQ. V was cut by 4 bases and J by 0 bases, with 13 bases left in between.

The chain recombines TRBV20-1 with TRBJ1-1; no firm D call. This CDR3 comprises 12 residues. The germline V gene encodes CDR1 DFQATT and CDR2 SNEGSKA (reference sequence). Trimming took 6 bases from V and 8 from J, leaving 16 bases between them. CDR3 region: CSATLAGEEAFF. In DNA form, the CDR3 reads TGCAGTGCCACCTTGGCAGGCGAGGAAGCTTTCTTT.

CDR3 protein: CASSPGGRSYNEQFF. The CDR3 nucleotides read TGTGCCAGCAGCCCGGGGGGACGCTCCTACAATGAGCAGTTCTTC. The chain employs TRBV5-4 and TRBJ2-1; TRBD2 agrees at 7 bases. From germline, CDR1 is SGHNT and CDR2 YYREEE (reference sequence). The CDR3 consists of 15 residues. V dropped 4 bases and J dropped 0; count of bases not matched to a gene: 4.

The chain couples TRBV25-1 to TRBJ2-2; no clear D gene. This CDR3 spans 14 amino acids. Germline V lookup: CDR1 MGHDK, CDR2 SYGVNS. V lost 8 bases and J 5 bases, leaving 15 bases between the germline ends. CDR3 bases: TGTGCCAGCGGCCCTTTCCAGGCGACCGGGGAGCTGTTTTTT. Protein: CASGPFQATGELFF.